This T cell receptor (beta chain) was recorded in a study of T cells after posttransplantation cyclophosphamide. There are many counts of this clone. A marrow graft followed busulfan-fludarabine conditioning, with cyclophosphamide on days +3 and +4. Sequencing was performed with immunoSEQ multiplex PCR; in TCRdb, only in-frame clones are kept and a portion is missing. Singletons are absent from the sample, which has more than 8,500 clones. There are 13 residues in the CDR3. Per germline, CDR1 MNHNS and CDR2 SASEGT. V lost 4 bases, J lost 4 bases, and 10 bases lay in between. Specimen: PBMCs, collected roughly 350 days after allogeneic stem cell transplant with posttransplant cyclophosphamide. This clonotype originated in a male patient between 50 and 60 years old who received an allogeneic stem cell transplant from a related donor and was CMV-positive. A subset of T cells may come from the graft donor. The chain carries TRBV6-1 and TRBJ1-2; D is unclear. CDR3 in DNA: TGTGCCAGCAGTGCGGCGTCGGGCTATGGCTACACCTTC. Translation: CASSAASGYGYTF.